Presented here are 5 T cell receptor beta chains from one specimen sequenced in a study of blood T cells in healthy people across ages. Then a second PCR, running roughly 6 to 12 cycles, was carried out with a sample-barcoded 5' primer and a J-beta primer mix. TCRdb fed the 5' RACE reads into MiXCR, producing one record per CDR3 protein. Of some 900,000 distinct CDR3 sequences in the sample, 29% are singletons; the top ten hold 15% to 20%. The sequencing input was blood. The receptors here all came from a woman older than 75 in good health.

This clonotype was picked up many times. The chain carries TRBV18 and TRBJ2-1, with TRBD1 as a possible D gene (6 bases). The CDR3 has 12 amino acids. Germline CDR1 and CDR2: KGHSH and LQKENI. The V and J ends lost 8 bases and 7 bases respectively, with 12 bases between them. In DNA, the CDR3 is TGTGCCAGCAGTGCCCAGGGGAATGAGCAGTTCTTC. Its translation: CASSAQGNEQFF.

The chain links TRBV19 to TRBJ1-5, with 7 bases identical to TRBD1. There are 15 residues in the CDR3. The V gene's germline CDR1 is LNHDA and CDR2 SQIVND (reference sequence). Trimming took 4 bases from V and 6 from J; bases not matched to a gene: 9. Here the CDR3 DNA reads TGTGCCAGTAGTACCCAACAGGGGAATGGTCAGCCCCAGCATTTT. Its translation: CASSTQQGNGQPQHF.

This clonotype was seen ten or more times. V usage is TRBV4-1 and J usage is TRBJ2-1; no firm D call. The germline V gene has CDR1 MGHRA and CDR2 YSYEKL. The CDR3 covers 14 residues. Trimming stripped 0 bases from V and 7 bases from J, with 10 bases between. The CDR3 sequence is CASSQESNWNEQFF. The CDR3 nucleotides are TGCGCCAGCAGCCAAGAATCCAATTGGAATGAGCAGTTCTTC.

This clonotype came up a few times. CDR3 sequence reads: CASHEPGGQETQYF. The CDR3 DNA is TGTGCCAGCCACGAGCCCGGGGGGCAGGAGACCCAGTACTTC. The gene calls are TRBV28 and TRBJ2-5, with D tentatively TRBD2 (7 bases). Germline V CDR1 and CDR2: MDHEN, SYDVKM. V was clipped by 8 bases and J by 5 bases, with 18 bases between them. The CDR3 has 14 residues.

As concerns this clonotype: The junction departs from the called germline gene at one end, perhaps through a read error. V usage is TRBV20-1 and J usage is TRBJ1-5; no clear D gene. CDR3 length: 11 residues. CDR1 DFQATT and CDR2 SNEGSKA come from the germline V gene (reference sequence). The CDR3 DNA follows: TGCAGTACTAGAGGCAATCAGCCCCAGCATTTT. This translates into CSTRGNQPQHF.